One sample yielded the 24 T cell receptor beta chains listed below, sequenced in a study of cytomegalovirus exposure and HLA in healthy donors. The primer mix had 60 Vbeta and 13 Jbeta primers. Here immunoSEQ multiplex PCR was the method, and the copy in TCRdb shows in-frame clones only, minus some. Of 100,000 to 150,000 clones listed, 83% were seen once; the top ten hold 3.6%. Sequenced material: PBMCs. The receptor set was obtained from a woman aged 40 to 50 in good health and CMV-seropositive.

This chain joins TRBV7-6 and TRBJ2-5, with D possibly matching TRBD1 (6 bases). The DNA end favors TRBJ2-7, so the J call may be wrong. The CDR3 consists of 18 residues. Germline values: CDR1 SGHVS, CDR2 FNYEAQ. CDR3 protein: CASSLRDLRQDPGNEQYF. The CDR3 DNA reads as TGTGCCAGCAGTTTACGGGATCTACGACAGGACCCAGGAAACGAGCAGTACTTC.

The chain carries TRBV4-1 and TRBJ2-3; 7 bases are shared with TRBD2. This CDR3 is 18 amino acids long. Germline loops: CDR1 MGHRA, CDR2 YSYEKL. V was clipped by 0 bases and J by 2 bases; unmatched bases: 11. In DNA, the CDR3 is TGCGCCAGCAGCCAAGAAATTAGTGGCGGGGGATACACAGATACGCAGTATTTT. Its translation: CASSQEISGGGYTDTQYF.

This chain joins TRBV7-3 and TRBJ2-1, with 10 bases lining up with TRBD2. J lost 6 bases, V lost 3 bases, and 11 bases had no gene match. The CDR3 spans 17 residues. In germline, CDR1 is SGHTA, CDR2 FQGTGA. The DNA of the CDR3 is TGTGCCAGCAGCTTGGCTCCGGCGGCTAGCGGGAGCAATGAGCAGTTCTTC. Translating gives CASSLAPAASGSNEQFF.

The gene calls are TRBV4-3 and TRBJ2-1, with a tentative D call TRBD2 (5 bases). CDR1 and CDR2 (germline): LGHNA, YSLEER. This CDR3 comprises 17 residues. V lost 1 base and J 4 bases, leaving 17 bases between the germline ends. The CDR3 spells CASSQVRGPTNYNEQFF. For the CDR3, the DNA is TGCGCCAGCAGCCAAGTGCGCGGGCCCACGAATTACAATGAGCAGTTCTTC.

The chain employs TRBV7-8 and TRBJ2-1, with TRBD1 as a possible D gene (5 bases). The germline CDR1 and CDR2 sequences are SGHVS and FQNEAQ. CDR3 length equals 15 residues. Trimming took off 5 bases at V and 2 bases at J, with 13 bases between the two ends. The CDR3 region has the DNA TGTGCCAGCAGCGCAAGGGGAAATACCTACAATGAGCAGTTCTTC. Amino acid sequence: CASSARGNTYNEQFF.

V is TRBV18 and J is TRBJ2-5; no clear D. The germline V gene has CDR1 KGHSH and CDR2 LQKENI. The length of the CDR3 is 14 residues. Trimming removed 0 bases from V and 3 bases from J, with 8 bases in between. The chain's CDR3 is CASSPPNFKETQYF. As DNA, the CDR3 is TGTGCCAGCTCACCACCGAACTTTAAAGAGACCCAGTACTTC. Using reference TRBV18 and TRBJ2-5 for the parts outside the CDR3, the full variable domain is NAGVMQNPRHLVRRRGQEARLRCSPMKGHSHVYWYRQLPEEGLKFMVYLQKENIIDESGMPKERFSAEFPKEGPSILRIQQVVRGDSAAYFCASSPPNFKETQYFGPGTRLLVL.

This clone was observed once. The rearrangement joins TRBV6-1 to TRBJ1-3, with D possibly being TRBD1 (6 bases). The CDR3 length is 13 residues. The V end lost 10 bases, the J end lost 3 bases, and 13 bases lay between the germline ends. Germline CDR1 reads MNHNS; CDR2 reads SASEGT. The CDR3 bases are TGTGCCACCACAGGGTATCGTGGAAACACCATATATTTT. Protein sequence: CATTGYRGNTIYF.

V gene TRBV9 combines with J gene TRBJ1-2, with a weak D call TRBD1 (6 bases). The length of the CDR3 is 15 residues. Trimming shortened V by 4 bases and J by 0 bases, and 13 bases separated the two germline ends. Germline lookup yields CDR1 SGDLS and CDR2 YYNGEE. The CDR3 loop is CASSPTGTPNYGYTF. CDR3 in DNA: TGTGCCAGCAGCCCCACCGGGACACCTAACTATGGCTACACCTTC.

This rearrangement joins TRBV28 to TRBJ1-1, with 8 bases that match TRBD1. The CDR3 consists of 18 residues. Unmatched junction bases numbered 18, after V lost 4 bases and J lost 5 bases. In germline, CDR1 is MDHEN, CDR2 SYDVKM. The chain's CDR3 is CASSSLPDRESGRTEAFF. The CDR3 nucleotides are TGTGCCAGCAGTTCCCTCCCGGACAGGGAGAGTGGTAGGACTGAAGCTTTCTTT.

The V and J genes are TRBV7-2 and TRBJ1-5, with D unclear. Trimming stripped 5 bases from V and 7 bases from J, with 18 bases between. There are 15 residues in the CDR3. The V gene's germline CDR1 is SGHTA and CDR2 FQGNSA. CDR3 DNA: TGTGCCAGCAGCCCCGCGAATCTTTCCTGGCAGCCCCAGCATTTT. As protein: CASSPANLSWQPQHF.

The chain employs TRBV5-8 and TRBJ2-3; D possibly corresponds to TRBD2 (5 bases). Trimming cost V 2 bases and J 6 bases, with 7 bases left between them. The CDR3 covers 12 residues. CDR1 SGHTS and CDR2 YDEGEE come from the germline V gene. CDR3 sequence reads: CASSLAADTQYF. DNA of the CDR3: TGTGCCAGCAGCTTAGCGGCCGATACGCAGTATTTT.

The V call is TRBV7-2, the J call TRBJ1-2; D is ambiguous. Deletions cut 2 bases from V and 2 bases from J, with 9 bases between. The CDR3 covers 14 residues. CDR1 SGHTA and CDR2 FQGNSA come from the germline V gene. The CDR3 nucleotides are TGTGCCAGCAGCTTATATGGCCAGAACTATGGCTACACCTTC. Translated: CASSLYGQNYGYTF. The full variable domain, rest sourced from reference TRBV7-2 and TRBJ1-2, is GAGVSQSPSNKVTEKGKDVELRCDPISGHTALYWYRQSLGQGLEFLIYFQGNSAPDKSGLPSDRFSAERTGGSVSTLTIQRTQQEDSAVYLCASSLYGQNYGYTFGSGTRLTVV.

V usage is TRBV19 and J usage is TRBJ1-2; no definite D call. The CDR3 totals 15 residues. V was trimmed by 2 bases and J by 5 bases, leaving 15 bases between them. Germline V gene data show CDR1 as LNHDA and CDR2 as SQIVND (reference sequence). The CDR3 reads CASSIPGRGGYGYTF. The CDR3 coding sequence is TGTGCCAGTAGTATACCGGGCCGCGGCGGGTATGGCTACACCTTC.

The genes are TRBV6-5 and TRBJ1-1; 12 bases are a match to TRBD1. This CDR3 is 15 amino acids long. J gave up 4 bases and V 3 bases, and 3 bases lay outside the gene matches. Germline CDR1 MNHEY, CDR2 SVGAGI. The CDR3 DNA is TGTGCCAGCAGTTATCCGGGACAGGGGGCCACTGAAGCTTTCTTT. It yields the protein CASSYPGQGATEAFF.

The rearrangement uses TRBV7-9 and TRBJ2-7, with TRBD2 as a possible D gene (7 bases). This CDR3 is 12 amino acids long. Trimming cost V 5 bases and J 5 bases, with 10 bases left between them. CDR1 and CDR2 (germline): SEHNR, FQNEAQ (reference sequence). CDR3 region: CASSGGGDEQYF. The CDR3 bases are TGTGCCAGCAGCGGAGGGGGGGACGAGCAGTACTTC.

This clone has a single count. V is TRBV7-9 and J is TRBJ2-1, with 7 bases that match TRBD1. This CDR3 has 14 amino acids. The trim removed 7 bases at V and 8 bases at J, leaving 11 bases unmatched. In germline, CDR1 is SEHNR, CDR2 FQNEAQ (reference sequence). The CDR3 here is CASTTTTGNDEQFF. Here the CDR3 DNA reads TGTGCCAGCACCACTACGACAGGGAATGATGAGCAGTTCTTC.

This clone was detected only a few times. J is TRBJ2-7 and V is TRBV5-6; TRBD2 agrees at 7 bases. The germline V gene has CDR1 SGHDT and CDR2 YYEEEE. Trimming took 4 bases from V and 6 from J; bases not matched to a gene: 10. There are 14 residues in the CDR3. The DNA of the CDR3 is TGTGCCAGCAGCCAGAACGGGCTAGCGGCCGAGCAGTACTTC. Translated: CASSQNGLAAEQYF.

The chain couples TRBV4-1 to TRBJ1-2; no clear D gene. In germline, CDR1 is MGHRA, CDR2 YSYEKL. The CDR3 loop spans 16 amino acids. V was pared by 0 bases and J by 2 bases, with 13 bases between. CDR3 loop: CASSQEVGGRNYGYTF. In nucleotides, the CDR3 is TGCGCCAGCAGCCAAGAGGTTGGCGGGAGAAACTATGGCTACACCTTC.

About this clone: One end of the junction does not line up with germline, which may come from a read error. The V and J genes are TRBV7-9 and TRBJ2-2; 15 bases match TRBD2. Germline V gene data show CDR1 as SEHNR and CDR2 as FQNEAQ (reference sequence). CDR3 length equals 18 residues. The CDR3 here is CSSSSGLAGGYLTGELFF. The CDR3 DNA sequence: TGTTCCAGCAGCTCCGGACTAGCGGGAGGGTACCTCACCGGGGAGCTGTTTTTT.

V gene TRBV9 combines with J gene TRBJ2-1; 10 nucleotides agree with TRBD1. CDR1 is SGDLS and CDR2 is YYNGEE in the germline V gene. The CDR3 has 15 residues. J lost 5 bases, V lost 0 bases, and 2 bases had no gene match. The CDR3 DNA is TGTGCCAGCAGCGTAGTCGGGACAGGGGACAATGAGCAGTTCTTC. Its protein product is CASSVVGTGDNEQFF.

This clone has just one count. This chain links TRBV4-2 with TRBJ2-2; 10 bases align to TRBD2. Germline V gene lookup returns CDR1 LGHNA and CDR2 YNFKEQ. This CDR3 region has 18 residues. Trimming removed 4 bases from V and 3 bases from J; junction bases left unmatched: 11. The CDR3 is CASSLSRSGLADTGELFF. The CDR3 DNA is TGTGCCAGCAGCCTCTCCCGTTCCGGACTAGCGGACACCGGGGAGCTGTTTTTT.

V gene TRBV2 combines with J gene TRBJ1-1; a weak D match, TRBD1 (6 bases). V dropped 4 bases and J dropped 5 bases, with 17 bases sitting between them. This CDR3 region has 15 residues. The germline V gene encodes CDR1 SNHLY and CDR2 FYNNEI. The CDR3 DNA reads as TGTGCCAGCAGTGGGCCGGGGGGCGCACGTACTGAAGCTTTCTTT. This codes for CASSGPGGARTEAFF.

The rearrangement joins TRBV25-1 to TRBJ2-1, with 12 bases lining up with TRBD1. Trimming cost V 5 bases and J 10 bases; bases outside gene matches: 9. The length of the CDR3 is 15 residues. Germline V gene sequence: CDR1 MGHDK, CDR2 SYGVNS. The CDR3 bases are TGTGCCAGCAGTCCTCGGGACAGGGGGCCTGGGGAGCAGTTCTTC. This translates into CASSPRDRGPGEQFF.

This clone came up a few times. V usage is TRBV13 and J usage is TRBJ2-7, with 10 bases identical to TRBD2. The V and J ends lost 6 bases and 2 bases, in that order; junction bases with no gene match: 7. CDR3 length: 15 amino acids. Germline lookup yields CDR1 PRHDT and CDR2 FYEKMQ (reference sequence). In DNA, the CDR3 is TGTGCCAGCAGTAGCGGGACTAGCGTTACCTACGAGCAGTACTTC. This translates into CASSSGTSVTYEQYF.